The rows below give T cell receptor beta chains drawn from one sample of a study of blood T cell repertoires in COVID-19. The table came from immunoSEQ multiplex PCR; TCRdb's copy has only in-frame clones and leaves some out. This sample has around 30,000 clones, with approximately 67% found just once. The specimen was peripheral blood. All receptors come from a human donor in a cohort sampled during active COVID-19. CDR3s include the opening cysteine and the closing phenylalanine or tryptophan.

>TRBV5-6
CASSLDGGSETQYF
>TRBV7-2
CASSLEGSPYNEQFF
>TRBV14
CASSQDPRLAGGRSYNEQFF
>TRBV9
CASSAQGGNQPQHF
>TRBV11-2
CASSWSLGNEQYF
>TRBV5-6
CASSLGQNTGELFF
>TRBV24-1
CATSDPTGEASVPYTF
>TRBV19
CASTSFGENTDTQYF
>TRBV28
CASSLGQGIYEQYF
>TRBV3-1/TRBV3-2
CASSPSGTPTDTQYF
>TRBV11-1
CASSLEGQGGASPLHF
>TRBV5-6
CASSWGRGVQETQYF
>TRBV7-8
CASSLPTSGSYEQYF
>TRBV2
CASTHPARFYGYTF
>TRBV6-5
CASKDRTFSGNTIYF
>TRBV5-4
CASSPGTSGSSYEQYF
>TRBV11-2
CASSLRARGRTGANVLTF
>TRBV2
CASSESASGNTQYF
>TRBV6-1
CASRETLAGATGELFF
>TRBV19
CASRLSAGANVLTF
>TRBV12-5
CASAGGSSYNEQFF
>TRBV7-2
CASSLSSGTTGELFF